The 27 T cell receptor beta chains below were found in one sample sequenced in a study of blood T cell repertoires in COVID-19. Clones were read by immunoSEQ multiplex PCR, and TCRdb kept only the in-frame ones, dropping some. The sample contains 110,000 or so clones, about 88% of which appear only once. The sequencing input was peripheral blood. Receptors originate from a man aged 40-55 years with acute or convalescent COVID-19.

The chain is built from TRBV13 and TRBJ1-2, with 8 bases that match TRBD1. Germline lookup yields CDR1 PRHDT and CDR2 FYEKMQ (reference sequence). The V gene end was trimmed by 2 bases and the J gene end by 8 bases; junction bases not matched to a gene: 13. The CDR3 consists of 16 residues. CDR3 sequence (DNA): TGTGCCAGCAGCTTATTATTACAGGGGGGATCGGGAGGCTACACCTTC. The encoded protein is CASSLLLQGGSGGYTF.

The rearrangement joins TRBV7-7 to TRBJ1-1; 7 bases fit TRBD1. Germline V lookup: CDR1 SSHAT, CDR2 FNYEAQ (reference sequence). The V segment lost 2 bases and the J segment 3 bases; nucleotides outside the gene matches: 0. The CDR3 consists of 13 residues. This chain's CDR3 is CASSLQGDTEAFF. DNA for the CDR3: TGTGCCAGCAGCTTACAGGGGGACACTGAAGCTTTCTTT.

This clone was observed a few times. This chain's CDR3 is CATSAAGGGVNTEAFF. The CDR3, as DNA: TGTGCCACCAGTGCGGCAGGCGGGGGAGTGAACACTGAAGCTTTCTTT. The chain carries TRBV24-1 and TRBJ1-1, with a weak D call TRBD1 (5 bases). From germline, CDR1 is KGHDR and CDR2 SFDVKD. The CDR3 loop spans 16 amino acids. V lost 5 bases to trimming and J lost 0 bases, with 15 bases between them.

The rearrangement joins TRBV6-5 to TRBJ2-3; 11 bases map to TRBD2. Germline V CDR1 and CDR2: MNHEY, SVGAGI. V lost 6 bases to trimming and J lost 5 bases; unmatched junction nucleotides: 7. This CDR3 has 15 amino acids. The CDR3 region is CASRNSGGAQDTQYF. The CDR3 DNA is TGTGCCAGCAGGAATAGCGGGGGGGCCCAAGATACGCAGTATTTT.

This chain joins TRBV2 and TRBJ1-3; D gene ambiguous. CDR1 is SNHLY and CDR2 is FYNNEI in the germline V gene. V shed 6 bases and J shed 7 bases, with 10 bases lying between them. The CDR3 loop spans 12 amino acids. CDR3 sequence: CASREAVNTIYF. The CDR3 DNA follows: TGTGCCAGCAGGGAGGCGGTGAACACCATATATTTT.

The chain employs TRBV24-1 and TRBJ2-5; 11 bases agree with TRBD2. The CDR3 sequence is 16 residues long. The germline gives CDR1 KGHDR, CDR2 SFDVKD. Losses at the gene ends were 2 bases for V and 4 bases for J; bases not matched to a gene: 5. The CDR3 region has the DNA TGTGCCACCAGTGATTCCGGGACTAGCGGCGGAGAGACCCAGTACTTC. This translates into CATSDSGTSGGETQYF.

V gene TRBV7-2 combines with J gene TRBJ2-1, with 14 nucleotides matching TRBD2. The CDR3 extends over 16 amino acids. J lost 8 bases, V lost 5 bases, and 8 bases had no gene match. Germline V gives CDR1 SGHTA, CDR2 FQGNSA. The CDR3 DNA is TGTGCCAGCAGCCCCGCCGGGACTAGCGGGGGACATGAGCAGTTCTTC. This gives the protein CASSPAGTSGGHEQFF.

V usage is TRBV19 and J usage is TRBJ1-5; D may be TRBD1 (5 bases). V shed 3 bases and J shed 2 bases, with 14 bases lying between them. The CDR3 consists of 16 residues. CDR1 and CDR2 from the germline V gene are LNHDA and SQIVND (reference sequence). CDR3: CASSMMGGIGNQPQHF. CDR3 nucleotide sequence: TGTGCCAGTAGTATGATGGGGGGTATTGGCAATCAGCCCCAGCATTTT.

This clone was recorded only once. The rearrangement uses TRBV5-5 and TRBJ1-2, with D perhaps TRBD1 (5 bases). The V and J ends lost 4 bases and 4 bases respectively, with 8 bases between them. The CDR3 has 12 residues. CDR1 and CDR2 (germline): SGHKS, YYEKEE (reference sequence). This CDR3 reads CASSPQGYGYTF. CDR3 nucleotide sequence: TGTGCCAGCAGCCCCCAGGGCTATGGCTACACCTTC. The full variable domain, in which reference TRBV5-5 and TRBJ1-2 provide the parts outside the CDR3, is DAGVTQSPTHLIKTRGQQVTLRCSPISGHKSVSWYQQVLGQGPQFIFQYYEKEERGRGNFPDRFSARQFPNYSSELNVNALLLGDSALYLCASSPQGYGYTFGSGTRLTVV.

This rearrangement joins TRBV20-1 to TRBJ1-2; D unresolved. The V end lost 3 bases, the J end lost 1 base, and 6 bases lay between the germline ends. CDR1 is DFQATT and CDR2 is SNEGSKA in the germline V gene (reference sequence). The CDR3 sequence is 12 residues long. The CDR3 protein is CSASLYNYGYTF. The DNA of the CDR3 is TGCAGTGCTAGTCTTTATAACTATGGCTACACCTTC.

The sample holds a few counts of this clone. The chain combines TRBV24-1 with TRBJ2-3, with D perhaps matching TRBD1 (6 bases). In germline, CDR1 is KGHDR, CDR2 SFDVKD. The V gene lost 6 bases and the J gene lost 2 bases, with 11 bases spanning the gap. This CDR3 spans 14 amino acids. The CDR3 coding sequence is TGTGCCACCAGTACGGACAGACCCACAGATACGCAGTATTTT. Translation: CATSTDRPTDTQYF.

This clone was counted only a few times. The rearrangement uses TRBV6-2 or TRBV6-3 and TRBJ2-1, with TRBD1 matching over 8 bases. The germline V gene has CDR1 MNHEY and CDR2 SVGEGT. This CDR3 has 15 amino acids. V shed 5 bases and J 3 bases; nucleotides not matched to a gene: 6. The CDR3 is CASSHNRGVYNEQFF. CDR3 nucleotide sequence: TGTGCCAGCAGTCACAACAGGGGGGTCTACAATGAGCAGTTCTTC.

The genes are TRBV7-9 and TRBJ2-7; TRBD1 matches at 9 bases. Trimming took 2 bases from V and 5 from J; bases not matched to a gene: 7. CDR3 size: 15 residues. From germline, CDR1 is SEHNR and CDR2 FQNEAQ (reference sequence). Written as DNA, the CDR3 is TGTGCCAGCAGCTTATCGGGGACAGGGAACGACGAGCAGTACTTC. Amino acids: CASSLSGTGNDEQYF. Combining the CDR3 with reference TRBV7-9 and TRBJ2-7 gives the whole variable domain DTGVSQNPRHKITKRGQNVTFRCDPISEHNRLYWYRQTLGQGPEFLTYFQNEAQLEKSRLLSDRFSAERPKGSFSTLEIQRTEQGDSAMYLCASSLSGTGNDEQYFGPGTRLTVT.

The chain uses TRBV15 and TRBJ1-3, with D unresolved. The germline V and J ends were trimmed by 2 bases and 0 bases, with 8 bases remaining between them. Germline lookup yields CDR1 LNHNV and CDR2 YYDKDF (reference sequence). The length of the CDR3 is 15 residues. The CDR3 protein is CATSRQASSGNTIYF. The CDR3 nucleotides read TGTGCCACCAGCAGACAGGCATCCTCTGGAAACACCATATATTTT.

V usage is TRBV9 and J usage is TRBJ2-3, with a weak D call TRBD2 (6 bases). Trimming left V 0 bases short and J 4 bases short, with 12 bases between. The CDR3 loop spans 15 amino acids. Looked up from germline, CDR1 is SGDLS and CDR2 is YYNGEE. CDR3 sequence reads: CASSVGSSAADTQYF. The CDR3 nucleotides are TGTGCCAGCAGCGTAGGCTCTAGCGCGGCAGATACGCAGTATTTT.

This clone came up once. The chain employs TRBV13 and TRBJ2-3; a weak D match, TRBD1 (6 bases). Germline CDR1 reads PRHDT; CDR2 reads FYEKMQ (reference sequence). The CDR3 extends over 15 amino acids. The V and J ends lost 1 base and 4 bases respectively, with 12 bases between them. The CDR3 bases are TGTGCCAGCAGCTTAGCGGCAGGGGTGTCAGATACGCAGTATTTT. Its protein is CASSLAAGVSDTQYF. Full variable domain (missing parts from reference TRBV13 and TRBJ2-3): AAGVIQSPRHLIKEKRETATLKCYPIPRHDTVYWYQQGPGQDPQFLISFYEKMQSDKGSIPDRFSAQQFSDYHSELNMSSLELGDSALYFCASSLAAGVSDTQYFGPGTRLTVL.

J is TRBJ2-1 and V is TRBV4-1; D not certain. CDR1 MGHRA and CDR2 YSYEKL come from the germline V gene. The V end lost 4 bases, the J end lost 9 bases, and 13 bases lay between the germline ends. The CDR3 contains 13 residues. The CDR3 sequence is CASSPAPSGEQFF. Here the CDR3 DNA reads TGCGCCAGCAGCCCCGCCCCCTCGGGTGAGCAGTTCTTC.

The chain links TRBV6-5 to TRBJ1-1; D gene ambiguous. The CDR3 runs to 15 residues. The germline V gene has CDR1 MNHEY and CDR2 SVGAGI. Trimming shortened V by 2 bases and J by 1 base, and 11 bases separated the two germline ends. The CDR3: CASSYTARRNTEAFF. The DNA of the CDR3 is TGTGCCAGCAGTTACACTGCCCGAAGGAACACTGAAGCTTTCTTT.

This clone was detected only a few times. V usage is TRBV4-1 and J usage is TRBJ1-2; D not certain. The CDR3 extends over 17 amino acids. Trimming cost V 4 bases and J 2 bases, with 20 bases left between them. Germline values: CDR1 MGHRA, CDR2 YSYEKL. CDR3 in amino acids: CASSPGVPRRYNYGYTF. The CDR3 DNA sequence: TGCGCCAGCAGCCCAGGTGTTCCGAGACGTTACAACTATGGCTACACCTTC.

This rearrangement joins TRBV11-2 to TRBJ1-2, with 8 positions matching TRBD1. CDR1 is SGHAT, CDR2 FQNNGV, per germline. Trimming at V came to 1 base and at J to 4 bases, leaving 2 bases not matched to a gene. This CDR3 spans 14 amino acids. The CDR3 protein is CASSLGDRTYGYTF. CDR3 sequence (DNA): TGTGCCAGCAGCTTAGGGGACAGGACCTATGGCTACACCTTC.

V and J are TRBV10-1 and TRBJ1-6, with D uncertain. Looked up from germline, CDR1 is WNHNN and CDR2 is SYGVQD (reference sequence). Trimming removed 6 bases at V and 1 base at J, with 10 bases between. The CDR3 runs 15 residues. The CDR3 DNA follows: TGCGCCAGCAGCGATAGCCAGTCCTATAATTCACCCCTCCACTTT. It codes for CASSDSQSYNSPLHF.

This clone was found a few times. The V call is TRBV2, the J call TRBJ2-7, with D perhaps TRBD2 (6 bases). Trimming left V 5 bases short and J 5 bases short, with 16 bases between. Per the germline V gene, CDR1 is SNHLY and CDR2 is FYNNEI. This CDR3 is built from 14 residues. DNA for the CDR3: TGTGCCAGCAGTTCGACTAGATTAGTGAACGAGCAGTACTTC. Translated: CASSSTRLVNEQYF.

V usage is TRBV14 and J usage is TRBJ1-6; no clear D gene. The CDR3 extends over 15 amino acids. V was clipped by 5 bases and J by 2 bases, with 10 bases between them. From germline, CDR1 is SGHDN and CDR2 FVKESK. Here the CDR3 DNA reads TGTGCCAGCAGCAAGGGAGGAACCTATAATTCACCCCTCCACTTT. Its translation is CASSKGGTYNSPLHF.

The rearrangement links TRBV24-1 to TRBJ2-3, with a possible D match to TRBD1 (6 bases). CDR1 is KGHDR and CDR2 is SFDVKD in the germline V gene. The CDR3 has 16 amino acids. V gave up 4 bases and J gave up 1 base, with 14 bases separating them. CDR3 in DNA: TGTGCCACCAGTGACCCCGGACAGACTGGCACAGATACGCAGTATTTT. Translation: CATSDPGQTGTDTQYF.

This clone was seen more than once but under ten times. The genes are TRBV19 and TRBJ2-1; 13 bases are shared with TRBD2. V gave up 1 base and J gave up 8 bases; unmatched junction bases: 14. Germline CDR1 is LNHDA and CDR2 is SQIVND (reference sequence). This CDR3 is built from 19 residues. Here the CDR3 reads CASSIGVGTSGGAFDEQFF. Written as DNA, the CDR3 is TGTGCCAGTAGTATAGGAGTTGGCACTAGCGGGGGGGCCTTCGATGAGCAGTTCTTC.

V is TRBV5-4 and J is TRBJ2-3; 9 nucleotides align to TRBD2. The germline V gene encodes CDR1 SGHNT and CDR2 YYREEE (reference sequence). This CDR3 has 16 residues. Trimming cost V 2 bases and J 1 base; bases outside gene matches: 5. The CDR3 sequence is CASSLWSGGRTDTQYF. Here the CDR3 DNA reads TGTGCCAGCAGCTTATGGAGCGGGGGGCGCACAGATACGCAGTATTTT.

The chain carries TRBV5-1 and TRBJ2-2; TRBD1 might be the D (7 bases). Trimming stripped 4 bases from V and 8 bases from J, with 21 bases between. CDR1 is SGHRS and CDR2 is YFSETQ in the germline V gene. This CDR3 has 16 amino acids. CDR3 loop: CASSHAAQGTGGELFF. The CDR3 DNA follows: TGCGCCAGCAGCCATGCGGCACAGGGGACTGGAGGGGAGCTGTTTTTT. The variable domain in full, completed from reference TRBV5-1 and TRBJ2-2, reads KAGVTQTPRYLIKTRGQQVTLSCSPISGHRSVSWYQQTPGQGLQFLFEYFSETQRNKGNFPGRFSGRQFSNSRSEMNVSTLELGDSALYLCASSHAAQGTGGELFFGEGSRLTVL.